This T cell receptor beta chain was sequenced for a study of CD8+CD57+ T cells in acquired aplastic anemia. Study-wide points: Sharing between patients and controls was observed for twenty-nine CD8+ CDR3 sequences.

This CDR3 comprises 12 residues. Per the germline V gene, CDR1 is SEHNR and CDR2 is FQNEAQ (reference sequence). The use of genomic DNA as template underpinned the TCR beta VDJ and CDR3 profiling. TCRdb used MiXCR to reprocess the reads, holding one entry per CDR3 protein. The data show about 210,000 distinct CDR3 sequences, approximately 60% seen once. This clonotype is a singleton in its sample. What it recognizes is unknown. One end of the junction varies from germline; a read error may be responsible. The sample comprised sorted CD4+, CD8+, or CD8+CD57+ T cells (not recorded which) from PBMCs. This sequence joins TRBV7-9 and TRBJ2-7; D gene unclear. This clonotype originated in a human donor in good health. As DNA, the CDR3 is TGCGCCAGCAGCTTAGCAGCATACGGGCAGTACTTC. Protein sequence: CASSLAAYGQYF.